This record looks at one T cell receptor beta chain sequence and its context. Its antigen remains undetermined. Per-base qualities were not stored, and no clone one base away is much larger. Separate from the approximately 730-subject first cohort, the validation cohort of over 90 subjects was the group to which the donors belonged. The entry originates in a study of cytomegalovirus exposure and HLA in healthy donors (TCRdb year 2017). In the study overall: According to a later analysis, the 120 or so validation repertoires were produced on the same platform as the approximately 690 repertoires of the first cohort. To predict cytomegalovirus infection status, the study brought together high-throughput TCR immunosequencing, statistical association of individual TCRs with disease status, and machine learning. Along with the approximately 620-subject first cohort, a separate validation cohort of approximately 110 different subjects was used. The study aimed to test whether cataloging public T cell receptors could reveal signatures of past pathogen exposure. Summary of the overall study and its limitations: All 120 or so repertoires were used to score co-occurrence in the validation cohort in a later analysis, because that analysis had no HLA typing for the cohort. In vitro tests confirmed that a few of the cytomegalovirus-associated TCR beta chains recognize cytomegalovirus antigens. In both the original and validation cohorts, the classifier was reported to diagnose cytomegalovirus status with high specificity and sensitivity. The study gave a list of 150 to 200 TCR beta chains associated with cytomegalovirus. A later analysis found that TCRs clustered in the first cohort also tended to co-occur in the 120 validation repertoires, with more than 90% of cluster scores above 0. While some public TCRs were present in many individuals, most TCR sequences turned up only very rarely across donors. According to the authors, the approach could potentially be generalized to other disease states and immunological phenotypes.

Library generation was performed with the immunoSEQ multiplex PCR assay. In the paper's pipeline: A statistical classification framework was built to diagnose cytomegalovirus status from the catalog of TCR beta chain sequences. The table comes from immuneACCESS by way of TCRdb, which keeps in-frame sequences with V and J called. Part of the clones is missing from these tables; in studies checked, under half for an unresolved V gene and the rest for unknown reasons. That table furnishes V, J and clone size, whereas the DNA furnished D and trimming. This sample gives around 150,000 clones in total; roughly nine tenths of them show up just once. About 0.7% of the sample rests with the top ten. CDR1 and CDR2 were assigned from the germline V gene as MNHEY and SVGAGI. The V end gives up 8 bases and the J end 4 bases, leaving 6 bases in the junction not matched to a gene. The CDR3 runs 15 residues from the cysteine to the phenylalanine. The kept DNA is CDR3 alone, 45 bases in frame from the first base.

This receptor chain uses TRBV6-5 and TRBJ1-5; the central 12 bases match TRBD1. The sequence was obtained from a man aged 18 to 30 in good health and CMV-seronegative. The material sequenced was PBMCs. The nucleotides are TGTGCCAGCGTGGGACAGGGGGCCGAAAATCAGCCCCAGCATTTT. This sequence encodes CASVGQGAENQPQHF.